This is a list of T cell receptor beta chains from one sample in a study of blood T cell repertoires in COVID-19. The table came from immunoSEQ multiplex PCR; TCRdb's copy has only in-frame clones and leaves some out. The table shows fewer than 250,000 clones, with about 87% occurring only once. Material for sequencing was PBMCs or T cells enriched from blood (not recorded which). These receptors were taken from a woman aged 25 to 45 with acute COVID-19. Both conserved end residues are part of each CDR3. The order of the fields is clone size, V gene, J gene, D gene, CDR3 DNA, CDR3 protein. D genes are given only for firm matches. The size field is filled for only some rows; it gives once, few, many or a size class.

NA	TRBV6-4	TRBJ2-2	NA	TGTGCCAGCAGCGAGCGCGCTTTTGGGGCCGTCGGGGAGCTGTTTTTT	CASSERAFGAVGELFF
NA	TRBV4-3	TRBJ1-1	TRBD1	TGCGCCAGCAGCCAAGATTCGACAGGGGGCAACACTGAAGCTTTCTTT	CASSQDSTGGNTEAFF
NA	TRBV6-6	TRBJ2-2	TRBD1	TGTGCCAACACCCGGAGACAGGGGGACACCGGGGAGCTGTTTTTT	CANTRRQGDTGELFF
NA	TRBV11-2	TRBJ2-5	TRBD2	TGTGCCAGCAGCTTACGGGGTAGCGGGGACCAAGAGACCCAGTACTTC	CASSLRGSGDQETQYF
NA	TRBV25-1	TRBJ2-5	TRBD1	TGTGCCAGCATAAGAACAGGGACAGCGGAGACCCAGTACTTC	CASIRTGTAETQYF
NA	TRBV19	TRBJ2-6	TRBD2	TGTGCCAGTAGTTGGACTAGCGGGGGGCCTGGGGCCAACGTCCTGACTTTC	CASSWTSGGPGANVLTF
NA	TRBV14	TRBJ1-5	TRBD1	TGTGCCAGCAGCCATTTGGACAGGGGCAATCAGCCCCAGCATTTT	CASSHLDRGNQPQHF
NA	TRBV12-3/TRBV12-4	TRBJ2-5	TRBD1	TGTGCCAGCAGTTTACAGAAGGGGGCCGCAAACTTC	CASSLQKGAANF
NA	TRBV7-8	TRBJ2-1	TRBD2	TGTGCCAGCAGCAGGGACTACTCCTCCTACAATGAGCAGTTCTTC	CASSRDYSSYNEQFF
NA	TRBV25-1	TRBJ1-1	NA	TGTGCCAGCAGTGAAGTGCGAGCTCTTAACACTGAAGCTTTCTTT	CASSEVRALNTEAFF
NA	TRBV4-1	TRBJ1-1	NA	TGCGCCAGCAGCCGCGGCAGGGACACTGAAGCTTTCTTT	CASSRGRDTEAFF
NA	TRBV6-1	TRBJ1-5	NA	TGTGCCAGCAGTGAATCCGACTTTTGGCAGCCCCAGCATTTT	CASSESDFWQPQHF
NA	TRBV30	TRBJ2-7	NA	TGTGCCTGGAGTTCGGGGATTTACGAGCAGTACTTC	CAWSSGIYEQYF
NA	TRBV12-3/TRBV12-4	TRBJ1-2	TRBD1	TGTGCCAGCAGGTACGGACAGGGAGGTGGCTACACCTTC	CASRYGQGGGYTF
NA	TRBV5-1	TRBJ2-4	NA	TGCGCCAGCAGCTTGAGCAAGGAGGGATCGAACATTCAGTACTTC	CASSLSKEGSNIQYF
NA	TRBV30	TRBJ2-3	NA	TGTGCCTGGGCGATTCGCGCAGATACGCAGTATTTT	CAWAIRADTQYF
NA	TRBV9	TRBJ2-2	TRBD2	TGTGCCAGCAGCAATACCCCGGGACTACAAAACACCGGGGAGCTGTTTTTT	CASSNTPGLQNTGELFF
NA	TRBV2	TRBJ2-5	NA	TGTGCCAGCAGTCTATGGGGGGTGGAGACCCAGTACTTC	CASSLWGVETQYF
NA	TRBV4-1	TRBJ2-2	NA	TGCGCCAGCAGCCAATTCTCACAGGCGGCCGGGGAGCTGTTTTTT	CASSQFSQAAGELFF
NA	TRBV7-9	TRBJ1-2	NA	TGTGCCAGCAGTTCAACAGGGTATGGCTACACCTTC	CASSSTGYGYTF
NA	TRBV3-1/TRBV3-2	TRBJ2-7	NA	TGTGCCAGCAGCCAAGATCCGGCGGGGGCGGTCGACGAGCAGTACTTC	CASSQDPAGAVDEQYF
NA	TRBV6-5	TRBJ1-6	TRBD1	TGTGCCAGCAGTCGCGGACAGGGGAGGTCACCCCTCCACTTT	CASSRGQGRSPLHF
NA	TRBV24-1	TRBJ2-3	NA	TGTGCCACCAGCCCCGGGGGACGAGGCACAGATACGCAGTATTTT	CATSPGGRGTDTQYF
NA	TRBV5-1	TRBJ2-2	TRBD1	TGCGCCAGCACCCCTCCTAGGACAGGGCTAGGAACCGGGGAGCTGTTTTTT	CASTPPRTGLGTGELFF
NA	TRBV7-9	TRBJ1-4	NA	TGTGCCAGCAGCCCCCTGGACATCAATGAAAAACTGTTTTTT	CASSPLDINEKLFF
NA	TRBV30	TRBJ1-6	NA	TGTGCCTGGAGTGCCGGACAGAGTATTCCTTATAATTCACCCCTCCACTTT	CAWSAGQSIPYNSPLHF
NA	TRBV18	TRBJ1-4	NA	TGTGCCAGCTCACTTTCCTACCCCGATGAAAAACTGTTTTTT	CASSLSYPDEKLFF
NA	TRBV6-5	TRBJ1-2	NA	TGTGCCAGCAGACCCGCAGGGCCCTATGGCTACACCTTC	CASRPAGPYGYTF
NA	TRBV3-1/TRBV3-2	TRBJ1-3	NA	TGTGCCAGCAGCCAAGATATCGTCTCTGGAAACACCATATATTTT	CASSQDIVSGNTIYF
NA	TRBV12-5	TRBJ1-6	TRBD1	TGTGCTAGTGGTGGGCCGGACAGGGGAAATTCACCCCTCCACTTT	CASGGPDRGNSPLHF
NA	TRBV4-1	TRBJ2-3	NA	TGCGCCAGCAGCCTTTACACAGATACGCAGTATTTT	CASSLYTDTQYF
NA	TRBV27	TRBJ1-5	NA	TGTGCCAGCAGTTCCCCCGTGGAGGGGCTCTATCAGCCCCAGCATTTT	CASSSPVEGLYQPQHF
once	TRBV23-1	TRBJ1-5	TRBD1	TGCGCCAGACCTGACCGGGACAGGGAGAAAACCAAGACCCAGCATTTT	CARPDRDREKTKTQHF
NA	TRBV12-3/TRBV12-4	TRBJ1-2	TRBD1	TGTGCCAGCAGTTTCGGGACAGTCTATGGCTACACCTTC	CASSFGTVYGYTF
few	TRBV6-5	TRBJ2-7	NA	TGTGCCAGCAGGAAAACAGGCTACGAGCAGTACTTC	CASRKTGYEQYF
NA	TRBV4-3	TRBJ2-3	TRBD1	TGCGCCAGCAGCCAAGACGGGGACAGGGTAACAGATACGCAGTATTTT	CASSQDGDRVTDTQYF
NA	TRBV6-5	TRBJ1-5	NA	TGTGCCAGCAGTTATTCAGGGAAGTCCCAGCATTTT	CASSYSGKSQHF
NA	TRBV5-1	TRBJ1-2	TRBD1	TGCGCCAGCAGCTGGACAGGGAATGGCTACACCTTC	CASSWTGNGYTF
NA	TRBV9	TRBJ1-5	NA	TGTGCCAGCAGCCTTAGCGGGGGGTCTCAGCCCCAGCATTTT	CASSLSGGSQPQHF
once	TRBV2	TRBJ1-5	NA	TGTGCCAGCCAGACGGACACTAGCAATCAGCCCCAGCATTTT	CASQTDTSNQPQHF
once	TRBV19	TRBJ2-7	TRBD1	TGTGCCAGTAGTATATCAGGGGGCAGCTCCTACGAGCAGTACTTC	CASSISGGSSYEQYF
NA	TRBV6-2/TRBV6-3	TRBJ2-3	TRBD1	TGTGCCAGCAGTGTACAGGGGGCGAAATTAGATACGCAGTATTTT	CASSVQGAKLDTQYF
NA	TRBV27	TRBJ1-2	NA	TGTGCCAGCGGCATAACAGGGTCCTATGGCTACACCTTC	CASGITGSYGYTF
NA	TRBV6-5	TRBJ1-3	TRBD1	TGTGCCAGCAGTAAACAGGGGCACTCTGGAAACACCATATATTTT	CASSKQGHSGNTIYF
NA	TRBV10-3	TRBJ2-1	NA	TGTGCCATCAGTGGAAGGCAGGGAAGGGACAATGAGCAGTTCTTC	CAISGRQGRDNEQFF
NA	TRBV6-5	TRBJ2-5	NA	TGTGCCAGCAGCTTAGACTCCATTAGCGAGACCCAGTACTTC	CASSLDSISETQYF
once	TRBV6-4	TRBJ2-1	TRBD2	TGTGCCAGCAGTGACTTCCAGCGGGGGGCCTACAATGAGCAGTTCTTC	CASSDFQRGAYNEQFF